This entry describes one T cell receptor (beta chain). Enrolled during active infection, Seattle patients were then followed longitudinally. The ends lost 6 bases at V and 6 bases at J; junction bases unmatched: 7. The CDR3 runs 14 residues. The germline V gene encodes CDR1 MNHGY and CDR2 SAAAGT. These data belong to a study of blood T cell repertoires in COVID-19. Study-level background: Italy, Spain and the United States were the sources of the convalescent and acute COVID-19 samples. T cells, B-cell-depleted T cells, or PBMCs supplied cDNA or gDNA.

Original analysis: Reference gene primer amplification yielded estimated nucleated cell counts. Using immunoSEQ multiplex PCR, the repertoire was profiled, and TCRdb retains in-frame clones only, with some absent. V, J and clone size were drawn from that table, and D and trimming were deduced from the DNA. The table records roughly 410,000 clones, 87% of them present only once. This rearrangement joins TRBV6-8 to TRBJ2-2, with 7 bases that match TRBD1. Sequencing was carried out using peripheral blood. This clonotype was obtained from a woman aged 60-70 years with COVID-19, enrolled during active disease. CDR3 protein: CASRPDQGAGELFF. DNA for the CDR3: TGTGCCAGCAGACCGGACCAGGGGGCCGGGGAGCTGTTTTTT.